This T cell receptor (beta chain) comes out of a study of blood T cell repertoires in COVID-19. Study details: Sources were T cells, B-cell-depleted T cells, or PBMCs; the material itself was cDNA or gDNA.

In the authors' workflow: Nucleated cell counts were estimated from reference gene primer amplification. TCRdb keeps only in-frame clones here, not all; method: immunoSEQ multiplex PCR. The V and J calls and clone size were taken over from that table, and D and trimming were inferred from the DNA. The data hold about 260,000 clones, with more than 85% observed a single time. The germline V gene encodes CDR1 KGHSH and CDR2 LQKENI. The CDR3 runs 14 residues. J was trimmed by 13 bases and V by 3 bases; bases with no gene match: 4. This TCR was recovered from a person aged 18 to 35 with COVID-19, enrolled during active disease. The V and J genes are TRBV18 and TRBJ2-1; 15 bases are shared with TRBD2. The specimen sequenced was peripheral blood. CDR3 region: CASSPGLAGGDQFF. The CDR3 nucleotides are TGTGCCAGCTCACCGGGACTAGCGGGAGGAGATCAGTTCTTC.